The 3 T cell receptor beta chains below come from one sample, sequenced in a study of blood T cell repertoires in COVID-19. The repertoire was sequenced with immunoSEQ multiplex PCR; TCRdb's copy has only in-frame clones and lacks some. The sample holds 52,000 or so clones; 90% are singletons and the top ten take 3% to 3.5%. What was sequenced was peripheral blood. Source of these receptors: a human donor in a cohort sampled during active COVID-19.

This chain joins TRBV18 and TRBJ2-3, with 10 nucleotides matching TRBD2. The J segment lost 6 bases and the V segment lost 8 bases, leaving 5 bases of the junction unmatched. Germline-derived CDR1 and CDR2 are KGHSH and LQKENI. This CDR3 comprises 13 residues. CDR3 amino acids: CASVLAGADTQYF. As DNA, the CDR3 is TGTGCCAGCGTCCTAGCGGGAGCGGATACGCAGTATTTT.

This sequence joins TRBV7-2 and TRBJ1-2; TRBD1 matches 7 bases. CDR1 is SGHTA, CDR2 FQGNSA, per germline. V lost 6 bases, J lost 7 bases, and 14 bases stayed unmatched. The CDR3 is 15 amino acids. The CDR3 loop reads CASSRQGRKLAGYTF. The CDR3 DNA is TGTGCCAGCAGTCGACAGGGAAGGAAGCTGGCTGGCTACACCTTC.

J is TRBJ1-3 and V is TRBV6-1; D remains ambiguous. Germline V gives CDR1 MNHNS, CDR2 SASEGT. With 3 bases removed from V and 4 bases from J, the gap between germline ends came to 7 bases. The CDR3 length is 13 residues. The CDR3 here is CASSEAAGNTIYF. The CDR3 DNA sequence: TGTGCCAGCAGTGAGGCGGCGGGAAACACCATATATTTT.